A selection of T cell receptor beta chains follows, all from one sample in a study of PD-1 blockade in classical Hodgkin lymphoma. The protocol was immunoSEQ multiplex PCR, while the TCRdb copy is restricted to in-frame clones and leaves out a portion. This sample yields about 25,000 clones, of which roughly 89% are seen a single time; about 0.54% belongs to the top ten. Sequenced: CD4+ T cells from blood. The receptors stem from a human donor with classical Hodgkin lymphoma. CDR3s include the opening cysteine and the closing phenylalanine or tryptophan. Fields, in order: clone size, V gene, CDR3 length, D gene, CDR3 protein. D genes are given only for firm matches. The size of a clone is reported for some rows only, either as once, few or many, or as a class for expanded clones.

size: few; V: TRBV11-2; length: 13; D: -; CDR3: CASSLDGVRGYTF
size: -; V: TRBV15; length: 15; D: -; CDR3: CATSQRVGGVTEAFF
size: -; V: TRBV19; length: 13; D: -; CDR3: CASSIAFLATQYF
size: -; V: TRBV10-3; length: 16; D: TRBD1; CDR3: CAIKSSGGDSGNTIYF
size: -; V: TRBV6-1; length: 10; D: -; CDR3: CASTAREAFF
size: -; V: TRBV9; length: 15; D: -; CDR3: CASSVTTGASYEQYF
size: -; V: TRBV19; length: 13; D: -; CDR3: CASSIGQYNEQFF
size: -; V: TRBV11-3; length: 14; D: -; CDR3: CASSEGHITDTQYF
size: -; V: TRBV27; length: 17; D: TRBD1; CDR3: CASSLYGPGTGGETQYF
size: -; V: TRBV11-2; length: 15; D: -; CDR3: CASRLRDTGQETQYF
size: -; V: TRBV11-2; length: 16; D: -; CDR3: CASSLVAGRYQETQYF
size: -; V: TRBV10-2; length: 14; D: TRBD1; CDR3: CASRGQVNTGELFF
size: -; V: TRBV7-9; length: 16; D: TRBD1; CDR3: CASSSTTGGAGDKLFF
size: -; V: TRBV7-2; length: 15; D: TRBD2; CDR3: CASRGLAGDQETQYF
size: -; V: TRBV29-1; length: 13; D: -; CDR3: CSVEGPGENEQFF
size: -; V: TRBV10-3; length: 14; D: -; CDR3: CAIRRGEGNQPQHF
size: -; V: TRBV5-1; length: 15; D: TRBD1; CDR3: CASSLVVGTVSEAFF
size: -; V: TRBV6-9; length: 17; D: -; CDR3: CASSSHRFLLGTDTQYF
size: -; V: TRBV4-3; length: 13; D: -; CDR3: CASSHPRGDEQFF
size: once; V: TRBV10-3; length: 13; D: -; CDR3: CATLTGMNTEAFF
size: -; V: TRBV18; length: 17; D: TRBD1; CDR3: CASSLATGGAGNTEAFF
size: -; V: TRBV4-1; length: 14; D: -; CDR3: CASGRARTNEKLFF
size: -; V: TRBV28; length: 17; D: -; CDR3: CASSFVYRFANTGELFF
size: -; V: TRBV28; length: 16; D: -; CDR3: CASSRTGKGTNEKLFF
size: -; V: TRBV19; length: 14; D: -; CDR3: CASSISRGGTEAFF
size: -; V: TRBV5-4; length: 15; D: -; CDR3: CASSLPSGKNTEAFF
size: -; V: TRBV7-9; length: 13; D: -; CDR3: CASSLRAQGQQYF
size: -; V: TRBV5-1; length: 17; D: -; CDR3: CASSSRARGAFFSPLHF
size: -; V: TRBV6-9; length: 16; D: -; CDR3: CASSYSSGHPRGEQYF
size: -; V: TRBV5-1; length: 13; D: -; CDR3: CASSPRQLSEAFF
size: once; V: TRBV5-4; length: 15; D: TRBD1; CDR3: CASSLGGQSNYEQYF
size: -; V: TRBV5-1; length: 14; D: -; CDR3: CASSLFGTGQPQHF
size: -; V: TRBV6-6; length: 14; D: TRBD1; CDR3: CASTQQGAGDTQYF
size: once; V: TRBV9; length: 14; D: -; CDR3: CASSVRSQNNEQFF
size: -; V: TRBV7-9; length: 15; D: TRBD1; CDR3: CASSSDRDRGYEQYF
size: -; V: TRBV10-1; length: 17; D: -; CDR3: CASSESGGSGTGNTIYF
size: -; V: TRBV5-1; length: 14; D: TRBD1; CDR3: CASSASGTGREQYF
size: -; V: TRBV28; length: 15; D: -; CDR3: CASSLPGSLNEKLFF
size: -; V: TRBV11-2; length: 17; D: TRBD1; CDR3: CASSSSGDRIINYGYTF
size: -; V: TRBV5-1; length: 16; D: TRBD2; CDR3: CASSAGLAGGTDTQYF
size: -; V: TRBV27; length: 15; D: -; CDR3: CASSYKESEGYEQYF
size: -; V: TRBV6-6; length: 12; D: TRBD1; CDR3: CVSRDRGLGYTF
size: -; V: TRBV19; length: 13; D: -; CDR3: CASSIDRDYEQYF
size: -; V: TRBV19; length: 20; D: TRBD2; CDR3: CASSIRLLAGGLISYNEQFF
size: -; V: TRBV19; length: 15; D: -; CDR3: CASSIRPRTDEKLFF
size: -; V: TRBV5-4; length: 13; D: -; CDR3: CASSLGSTGELFF
size: -; V: TRBV6-1; length: 18; D: TRBD1; CDR3: CASSEQVWTGLSNQPQHF
size: once; V: TRBV27; length: 15; D: -; CDR3: CASSTLGGTDPPQYF
size: -; V: TRBV29-1; length: 11; D: -; CDR3: CSVSGAYEQYF